A single sample is the source of the 15 T cell receptor beta chains below, sequenced in a study of blood T cell repertoires in COVID-19. Profiled with immunoSEQ multiplex PCR; TCRdb holds only in-frame clones, not every one. The data show approximately 230,000 clones, approximately 84% seen once. The sequencing sample was made of PBMCs or T cells enriched from blood (not recorded which). The receptors were sampled from a man between 35 and 55 years old who had recovered from COVID-19.

The CDR3 nucleotides are TGTGCCAGTAGTAACAGCCGAGCCTATGGCTACACCTTC. Protein: CASSNSRAYGYTF. This chain connects TRBV19 to TRBJ1-2, with unresolved D. Germline-derived CDR1 and CDR2 are LNHDA and SQIVND (reference sequence). There are 13 residues in the CDR3. Trimming cost V 4 bases and J 4 bases, with 10 bases left between them. The full variable domain, its missing parts supplied by reference TRBV19 and TRBJ1-2, is DGGITQSPKYLFRKEGQNVTLSCEQNLNHDAMYWYRQDPGQGLRLIYYSQIVNDFQKGDIAEGYSVSREKKESFPLTVTSAQKNPTAFYLCASSNSRAYGYTFGSGTRLTVV.

V gene TRBV5-1 combines with J gene TRBJ1-2, with 9 bases fitting TRBD1. Trimming cost V 7 bases and J 7 bases; bases outside gene matches: 8. The CDR3 loop spans 13 amino acids. The germline V gene has CDR1 SGHRS and CDR2 YFSETQ. In DNA form, the CDR3 reads TGCGCCAGCTCCTTCCACAGGGGGCCTGGCTACACCTTC. It is translated as CASSFHRGPGYTF.

V gene TRBV3-1 (or the pseudogene TRBV3-2) combines with J gene TRBJ2-7; the D gene is possibly TRBD1 (6 bases). Trimming removed 10 bases at V and 1 base at J, with 11 bases between. The length of the CDR3 is 12 residues. CDR1 and CDR2 (germline): LGHDT, YNNKEL (reference sequence). For the CDR3, the DNA is TGTGCCACAGGACAGACGTCCTACGAGCAGTACTTC. Translation gives CATGQTSYEQYF.

V usage is TRBV5-1 and J usage is TRBJ2-2; 7 bases match TRBD2. Germline lookup yields CDR1 SGHRS and CDR2 YFSETQ. V was clipped by 7 bases and J by 4 bases; unmatched bases: 7. CDR3 length: 14 residues. The CDR3 sequence is CASGPGGITGELFF. CDR3 nucleotides: TGCGCCAGCGGTCCGGGGGGAATCACCGGGGAGCTGTTTTTT. Based on the CDR3 plus reference TRBV5-1 and TRBJ2-2, the full variable domain is KAGVTQTPRYLIKTRGQQVTLSCSPISGHRSVSWYQQTPGQGLQFLFEYFSETQRNKGNFPGRFSGRQFSNSRSEMNVSTLELGDSALYLCASGPGGITGELFFGEGSRLTVL.

A few counts support this clone. V usage is TRBV15 and J usage is TRBJ1-4, with D uncertain. The CDR3 spans 12 residues. Looked up from germline, CDR1 is LNHNV and CDR2 is YYDKDF (reference sequence). V was shortened by 8 bases and J by 5 bases, with 9 bases between the two germline ends. The CDR3 reads CATARPNEKLFF. CDR3 in DNA: TGTGCCACCGCCAGGCCAAATGAAAAACTGTTTTTT. Full variable domain (rest looked up from reference TRBV15 and TRBJ1-4): DAMVIQNPRYQVTQFGKPVTLSCSQTLNHNVMYWYQQKSSQAPKLLFHYYDKDFNNEADTPDNFQSRRPNTSFCFLDIRSPGLGDTAMYLCATARPNEKLFFGSGTQLSVL.

The CDR3 DNA reads as TGTGCCAGCAATTTAAGGAGCGGGTACTACGAGCAGTACTTC. Translation gives CASNLRSGYYEQYF. The chain carries TRBV6-5 and TRBJ2-7; the D gene is possibly TRBD2 (6 bases). CDR3 length: 14 amino acids. Deletions cut 7 bases from V and 3 bases from J, with 16 bases between. CDR1 and CDR2 (germline): MNHEY, SVGAGI.

This chain uses TRBV28 with TRBJ2-7; TRBD2 is a possible D gene (5 bases). The ends were cut back, 8 bases at V and 2 bases at J, with 16 bases in the middle. In germline, CDR1 is MDHEN, CDR2 SYDVKM. The CDR3 is 14 amino acids. This chain's CDR3 is CASSISGIPYEQYF. The CDR3 DNA reads TGTGCCAGCTCCATCTCCGGGATTCCCTACGAGCAGTACTTC.

The CDR3 spells CASSQDLFAGAYYGYTF. The CDR3 nucleotides are TGTGCCAGCAGCCAAGATCTATTTGCGGGGGCCTACTATGGCTACACCTTC. V gene TRBV4-2 combines with J gene TRBJ1-2; possible D gene TRBD1, 6 bases. The CDR3 extends over 17 amino acids. Germline V lookup: CDR1 LGHNA, CDR2 YNFKEQ. V lost 0 bases, J lost 3 bases, and 17 bases lay in between.

The rearrangement uses TRBV5-1 and TRBJ2-7; 9 bases are shared with TRBD1. The CDR3 loop spans 14 amino acids. Germline V gene data show CDR1 as SGHRS and CDR2 as YFSETQ. Trimming cost V 0 bases and J 7 bases; bases outside gene matches: 5. This CDR3 is CASSLGGQGREQYF. The CDR3 nucleotides are TGCGCCAGCAGCTTGGGGGGACAGGGTCGAGAGCAGTACTTC.

The CDR3 loop is CASSVGGSGHIQYF. CDR3 in DNA: TGTGCCAGCAGCGTAGGAGGTAGCGGTCACATTCAGTACTTC. The rearrangement uses TRBV9 and TRBJ2-4; D might be TRBD2 (6 bases). This CDR3 contains 14 residues. The V gene lost 0 bases and the J gene lost 8 bases, with 12 bases spanning the gap. Germline CDR1 and CDR2: SGDLS and YYNGEE.

This clone was detected only a few times. The gene calls are TRBV19 and TRBJ1-6, with 7 bases lining up with TRBD1. CDR1 is LNHDA and CDR2 is SQIVND in the germline V gene (reference sequence). V lost 5 bases to trimming and J lost 8 bases; unmatched junction nucleotides: 3. This CDR3 spans 13 amino acids. The CDR3 nucleotides read TGTGCCAGTAGTGACAGGGTGGATTCACCCCTCCACTTT. Translation: CASSDRVDSPLHF.

Of note for this clone: Other nucleotide sequences from this sample produce the same CDR3. The rearrangement joins TRBV5-1 to TRBJ2-3; D gene uncertain. Germline V gene lookup returns CDR1 SGHRS and CDR2 YFSETQ. The CDR3 has 15 amino acids. V was clipped by 0 bases and J by 0 bases, with 8 bases between them. CDR3 nucleotides: TGCGCCAGCAGCTTGGACCCAGGTAGCACAGATACGCAGTATTTT. The encoded protein is CASSLDPGSTDTQYF.

This rearrangement joins TRBV7-9 to TRBJ2-7, with TRBD2 as a possible D gene (5 bases). Germline loops: CDR1 SEHNR, CDR2 FQNEAQ (reference sequence). The CDR3 sequence is 14 residues long. Trimming took off 5 bases at V and 1 base at J, with 12 bases between the two ends. The CDR3, as DNA: TGTGCCAGCAGCCCATGGGGAGAGTCCTACGAGCAGTACTTC. Encoded protein: CASSPWGESYEQYF. The full variable domain, with the rest looked up from reference TRBV7-9 and TRBJ2-7, is DTGVSQNPRHKITKRGQNVTFRCDPISEHNRLYWYRQTLGQGPEFLTYFQNEAQLEKSRLLSDRFSAERPKGSFSTLEIQRTEQGDSAMYLCASSPWGESYEQYFGPGTRLTVT.

The genes are TRBV10-3 and TRBJ1-5; D not resolved. Germline CDR1 reads ENHRY; CDR2 reads SYGVKD. The CDR3 spans 14 residues. V lost 2 bases, J lost 11 bases, and 16 bases lay in between. In DNA, the CDR3 is TGTGCCATCAGTGAGGTCCGGGGAGCTGGGACCCAGCATTTT. Amino acid sequence: CAISEVRGAGTQHF.

The genes are TRBV9 and TRBJ1-5; D gene ambiguous. Trimming removed 4 bases at V and 0 bases at J, with 8 bases between. Germline CDR1 SGDLS, CDR2 YYNGEE. The CDR3 contains 14 residues. This chain's CDR3 is CASSRGVSNQPQHF. The CDR3 nucleotides are TGTGCCAGCAGCCGAGGTGTTAGCAATCAGCCCCAGCATTTT.